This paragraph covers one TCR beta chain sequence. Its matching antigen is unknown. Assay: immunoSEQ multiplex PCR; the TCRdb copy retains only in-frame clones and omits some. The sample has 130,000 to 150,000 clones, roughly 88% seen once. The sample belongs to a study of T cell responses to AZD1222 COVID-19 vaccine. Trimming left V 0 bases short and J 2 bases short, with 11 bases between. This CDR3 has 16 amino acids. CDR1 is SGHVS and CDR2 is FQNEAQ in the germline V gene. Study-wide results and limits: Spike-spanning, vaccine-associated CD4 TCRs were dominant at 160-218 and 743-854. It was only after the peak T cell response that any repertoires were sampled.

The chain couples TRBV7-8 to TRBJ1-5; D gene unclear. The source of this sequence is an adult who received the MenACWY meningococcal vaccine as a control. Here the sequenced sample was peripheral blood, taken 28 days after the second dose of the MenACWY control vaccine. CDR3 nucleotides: TGTGCCAGCAGCTTAGCGTGGGCATGGGGCAATCAGCCCCAGCATTTT. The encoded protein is CASSLAWAWGNQPQHF.